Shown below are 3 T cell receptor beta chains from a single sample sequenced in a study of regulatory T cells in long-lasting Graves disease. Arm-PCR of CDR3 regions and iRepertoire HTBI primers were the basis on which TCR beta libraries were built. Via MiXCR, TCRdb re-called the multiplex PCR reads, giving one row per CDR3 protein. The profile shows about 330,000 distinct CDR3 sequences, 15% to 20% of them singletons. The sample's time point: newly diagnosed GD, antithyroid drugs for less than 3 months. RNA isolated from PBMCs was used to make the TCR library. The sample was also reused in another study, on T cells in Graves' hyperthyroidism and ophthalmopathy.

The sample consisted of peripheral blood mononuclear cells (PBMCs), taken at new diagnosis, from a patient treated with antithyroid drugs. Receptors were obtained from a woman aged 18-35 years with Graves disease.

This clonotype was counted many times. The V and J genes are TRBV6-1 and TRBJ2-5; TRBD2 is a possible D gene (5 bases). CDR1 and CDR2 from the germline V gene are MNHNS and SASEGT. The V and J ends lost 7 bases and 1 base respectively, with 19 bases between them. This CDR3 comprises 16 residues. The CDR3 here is CASTPFPGWGQETQYF. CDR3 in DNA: TGTGCCAGCACCCCCTTTCCGGGATGGGGCCAAGAGACCCAGTACTTC.

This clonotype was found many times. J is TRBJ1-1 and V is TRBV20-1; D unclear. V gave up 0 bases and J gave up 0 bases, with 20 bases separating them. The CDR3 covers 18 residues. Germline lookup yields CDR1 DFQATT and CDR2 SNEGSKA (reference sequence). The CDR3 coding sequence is TGCAGTGCTAGAGATGCCGGGCCCGTTCATAGTATGAACACTGAAGCTTTCTTT. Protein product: CSARDAGPVHSMNTEAFF.

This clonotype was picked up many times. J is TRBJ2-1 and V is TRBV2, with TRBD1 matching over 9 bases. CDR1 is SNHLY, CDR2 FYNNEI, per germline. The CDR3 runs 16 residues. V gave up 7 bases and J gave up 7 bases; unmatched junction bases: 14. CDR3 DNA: TGTGCCAGCACCGAACCCAGGGGGACAGGGAATAATGAGCAGTTCTTC. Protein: CASTEPRGTGNNEQFF.